Below are 21 T cell receptor beta chains sequenced from a single sample in a study of T cell responses to AZD1222 COVID-19 vaccine. The table came from immunoSEQ multiplex PCR; TCRdb's copy has only in-frame clones and leaves some out. Of over 55,000 clones in the sample, roughly 80% were seen once. The sequencing used peripheral blood, collected 28 days after the second AZD1222 dose. These receptors were taken from an adult who received the AZD1222 COVID-19 vaccine.

The V and J genes are TRBV24-1 and TRBJ2-1; 10 bases match TRBD1. The CDR3 extends over 16 amino acids. Per germline, CDR1 KGHDR and CDR2 SFDVKD. Trimming cost V 4 bases and J 5 bases; bases outside gene matches: 7. CDR3 in amino acids: CATSETGTGVDNEQFF. The CDR3 DNA is TGTGCCACCAGTGAAACCGGGACAGGGGTGGACAATGAGCAGTTCTTC.

This clone was detected once. The chain joins TRBV21-1 to TRBJ1-1. TRBV21-1 is a documented pseudogene. This CDR3 has 15 residues. The CDR3 is CASSKAEEGNTEAFF. In DNA, the CDR3 is TGTGCCAGCAGCAAAGCCGAGGAGGGGAACACTGAAGCTTTCTTT.

The J gene is TRBJ2-1, the V gene TRBV20-1; 13 positions agree with TRBD2. Per the germline V gene, CDR1 is DFQATT and CDR2 is SNEGSKA (reference sequence). V trimming: 3 bases; J trimming: 15 bases; junction bases outside the gene matches: 11. The CDR3 is 14 residues long. The CDR3: CSASGVLAGGPVFF. The DNA of the CDR3 is TGCAGTGCTAGTGGTGTACTAGCGGGGGGGCCCGTGTTCTTC.

This clone was seen a handful of times. V gene TRBV4-3 combines with J gene TRBJ2-3, with 9 positions matching TRBD1. V gave up 2 bases and J gave up 5 bases; unmatched junction bases: 11. This CDR3 contains 17 residues. Per the germline V gene, CDR1 is LGHNA and CDR2 is YSLEER. The CDR3 loop reads CASSQKGLGQGLDTQYF. DNA of the CDR3: TGCGCCAGCAGCCAAAAAGGGCTCGGACAGGGGTTAGATACGCAGTATTTT.

The V gene is TRBV18, the J gene TRBJ2-1; D is uncertain. The V end was cut by 1 base, the J end by 0 bases, with 7 bases between. The CDR3 sequence is 15 residues long. CDR1 is KGHSH, CDR2 LQKENI, per germline. CDR3 DNA: TGTGCCAGCTCACCACAGGAAGGCTCCTACAATGAGCAGTTCTTC. It is translated as CASSPQEGSYNEQFF.

The V call is TRBV20-1, the J call TRBJ2-3; no clear D. V lost 3 bases and J lost 6, with 7 bases in between. This CDR3 comprises 11 residues. Germline V gene lookup returns CDR1 DFQATT and CDR2 SNEGSKA (reference sequence). Here the CDR3 DNA reads TGCAGTGCTAGGAGGAAGGATACGCAGTATTTT. Its protein product is CSARRKDTQYF.

This clone was found once. The chain carries TRBV14 and TRBJ2-2; 9 bases match TRBD1. V trimming: 4 bases; J trimming: 6 bases; junction bases outside the gene matches: 0. CDR3 length: 13 amino acids. Germline loops: CDR1 SGHDN, CDR2 FVKESK. The CDR3 loop is CASSRTGAGELFF. CDR3 in DNA: TGTGCCAGCAGCCGGACAGGGGCCGGGGAGCTGTTTTTT. Full variable domain (missing parts from reference TRBV14 and TRBJ2-2): EAGVTQFPSHSVIEKGQTVTLRCDPISGHDNLYWYRRVMGKEIKFLLHFVKESKQDESGMPNNRFLAERTGGTYSTLKVQPAELEDSGVYFCASSRTGAGELFFGEGSRLTVL.

In DNA form, the CDR3 reads TGTGCCAGCAGCCCCCCATACGGACCGCAGTTCTTC. Protein: CASSPPYGPQFF. The genes are TRBV28 and TRBJ2-1; D uncertain. V gave up 6 bases and J gave up 12 bases, with 15 bases separating them. Germline CDR1 is MDHEN and CDR2 is SYDVKM. This CDR3 has 12 amino acids. The full variable domain, its missing parts supplied by reference TRBV28 and TRBJ2-1, is DVKVTQSSRYLVKRTGEKVFLECVQDMDHENMFWYRQDPGLGLRLIYFSYDVKMKEKGDIPEGYSVSREKKERFSLILESASTNQTSMYLCASSPPYGPQFFGPGTRLTVL.

In this sample, this clone turned up a few times. The genes are TRBV11-3 and TRBJ2-2; D is uncertain. The germline gives CDR1 SGHNT, CDR2 YENEEA. The CDR3 runs to 16 residues. The V end lost 1 base, the J end lost 4 bases, and 13 bases lay between the germline ends. The chain's CDR3 is CASSLVAGDPTGELFF. CDR3 sequence (DNA): TGTGCCAGCAGCTTAGTCGCAGGTGACCCCACCGGGGAGCTGTTTTTT.

The gene calls are TRBV5-4 and TRBJ2-2, with 9 bases aligning to TRBD1. Germline CDR1 is SGHNT and CDR2 is YYREEE (reference sequence). CDR3 length: 15 amino acids. V lost 3 bases and J lost 6; bases outside the gene matches: 6. The DNA of the CDR3 is TGTGCCAGCAGCTCCGCCGGGACAGGGCCCGGGGAGCTGTTTTTT. Residues: CASSSAGTGPGELFF. The full variable domain, rest sourced from reference TRBV5-4 and TRBJ2-2, is ETGVTQSPTHLIKTRGQQVTLRCSSQSGHNTVSWYQQALGQGPQFIFQYYREEENGRGNFPPRFSGLQFPNYSSELNVNALELDDSALYLCASSSAGTGPGELFFGEGSRLTVL.

V and J are TRBV15 and TRBJ2-7; D is ambiguous. The CDR3 spans 14 residues. The V and J ends lost 0 bases and 7 bases respectively, with 13 bases between them. Germline-derived CDR1 and CDR2 are LNHNV and YYDKDF (reference sequence). The CDR3: CATSREPLPLEQYF. CDR3 nucleotides: TGTGCCACCAGCAGAGAGCCCCTCCCCTTGGAGCAGTACTTC. Together with reference TRBV15 and TRBJ2-7, the CDR3 gives the full variable domain: DAMVIQNPRYQVTQFGKPVTLSCSQTLNHNVMYWYQQKSSQAPKLLFHYYDKDFNNEADTPDNFQSRRPNTSFCFLDIRSPGLGDTAMYLCATSREPLPLEQYFGPGTRLTVT.

The J gene is TRBJ1-2, the V gene TRBV6-2 or TRBV6-3; no clear D. Trimming removed 2 bases at V and 4 bases at J, with 11 bases between. This CDR3 has 14 residues. The germline gives CDR1 MNHEY, CDR2 SVGEGT. The DNA of the CDR3 is TGTGCCAGCAGTTACCAACAGTCCGGCTATGGCTACACCTTC. Its translation is CASSYQQSGYGYTF.

This chain connects TRBV19 to TRBJ2-1; 10 positions match TRBD1. CDR3 length: 15 amino acids. After removal of 5 bases from V and 8 bases from J, the junction contained 9 bases not matched to a gene. CDR1 is LNHDA and CDR2 is SQIVND in the germline V gene (reference sequence). The CDR3 nucleotides read TGTGCCAGTAGTGTAGGGACAGGGGCCCTACATGAGCAGTTCTTC. This translates into CASSVGTGALHEQFF.

The chain employs TRBV9 and TRBJ2-1; D might be TRBD2 (5 bases). The CDR3 loop spans 17 amino acids. Germline CDR1 SGDLS, CDR2 YYNGEE. V was trimmed by 4 bases and J by 0 bases, leaving 17 bases between them. Here the CDR3 reads CASSPTSGVYSYNEQFF. DNA for the CDR3: TGTGCCAGCAGCCCGACTTCCGGGGTGTACTCCTACAATGAGCAGTTCTTC.

The chain links TRBV18 to TRBJ2-2; D possibly corresponds to TRBD2 (5 bases). V was cut by 7 bases and J by 5 bases, with 11 bases left in between. Germline CDR1 and CDR2: KGHSH and LQKENI. The CDR3 is 13 amino acids. The CDR3 loop is CASCTGETGELFF. Written as DNA, the CDR3 is TGTGCCAGCTGCACCGGGGAGACCGGGGAGCTGTTTTTT.

This sequence joins TRBV6-1 and TRBJ1-5, with D possibly matching TRBD1 (5 bases). The CDR3 loop spans 13 amino acids. CDR1 and CDR2 (germline): MNHNS, SASEGT. Trimming stripped 3 bases from V and 7 bases from J, with 10 bases between. CDR3 bases: TGTGCCAGCAGTGATGACAGAGAACAGCCCCAGCATTTT. Protein sequence: CASSDDREQPQHF.

This clone was counted a few times. The rearrangement uses TRBV20-1 and TRBJ1-1, with a tentative D call TRBD1 (5 bases). The CDR3 contains 14 residues. Trimming stripped 3 bases from V and 3 bases from J, with 14 bases between. Per germline, CDR1 DFQATT and CDR2 SNEGSKA (reference sequence). CDR3 in amino acids: CSASTSQGDTEAFF. In nucleotides, the CDR3 is TGCAGTGCTAGTACTAGCCAGGGCGACACTGAAGCTTTCTTT.

This sequence joins TRBV10-1 and TRBJ1-1; D unclear. The CDR3 covers 12 residues. With 6 bases removed from V and 1 base from J, the gap between germline ends came to 6 bases. Looked up from germline, CDR1 is WNHNN and CDR2 is SYGVQD (reference sequence). The CDR3 sequence: CASSYRNTEAFF. The DNA for the CDR3 is TGCGCCAGCAGCTACAGGAACACTGAAGCTTTCTTT.

This clone has just a few counts. The CDR3 here is CASRGPNQPQHF. The CDR3 nucleotides read TGTGCCAGCAGAGGACCTAATCAGCCCCAGCATTTT. The chain has TRBV6-5 and TRBJ1-5; D not certain. The germline V and J ends were trimmed by 6 bases and 4 bases, with 7 bases remaining between them. CDR1 MNHEY and CDR2 SVGAGI come from the germline V gene. The CDR3 loop spans 12 amino acids.

CDR3 sequence reads: CSASSGMGETQYF. CDR3 DNA sequence: TGCAGTGCTAGTTCCGGGATGGGAGAGACCCAGTACTTC. The rearrangement uses TRBV20-1 and TRBJ2-5; TRBD2 is a possible D gene (5 bases). CDR1 DFQATT and CDR2 SNEGSKA come from the germline V gene (reference sequence). The V gene lost 3 bases and the J gene lost 4 bases, with 12 bases spanning the gap. The CDR3 is made up of 13 amino acids.

This clone showed up just a few times. The chain carries TRBV9 and TRBJ1-1, with unresolved D. V lost 0 bases, J lost 6 bases, and 9 bases lay in between. Germline CDR1 SGDLS, CDR2 YYNGEE. The CDR3 has 13 residues. The chain's CDR3 is CASSVDAGSEAFF. The CDR3 nucleotides read TGTGCCAGCAGCGTAGACGCGGGATCTGAAGCTTTCTTT.